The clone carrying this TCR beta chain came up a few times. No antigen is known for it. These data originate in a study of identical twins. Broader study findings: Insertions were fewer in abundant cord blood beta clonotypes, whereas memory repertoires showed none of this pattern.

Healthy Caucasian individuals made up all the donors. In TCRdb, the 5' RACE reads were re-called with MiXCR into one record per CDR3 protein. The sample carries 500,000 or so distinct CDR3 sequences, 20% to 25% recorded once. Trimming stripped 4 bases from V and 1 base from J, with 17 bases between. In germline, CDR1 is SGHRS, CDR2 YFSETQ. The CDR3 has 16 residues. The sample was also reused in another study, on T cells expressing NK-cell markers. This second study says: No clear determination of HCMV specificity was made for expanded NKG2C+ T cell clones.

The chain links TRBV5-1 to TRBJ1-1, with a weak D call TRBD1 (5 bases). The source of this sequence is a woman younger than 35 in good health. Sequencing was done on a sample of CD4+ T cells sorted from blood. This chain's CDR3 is CASSPGRQGGNTEAFF. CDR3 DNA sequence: TGCGCCAGCAGCCCCGGACGGCAGGGAGGGAACACTGAAGCTTTCTTT.